The rows below give T cell receptor beta chains drawn from one sample of a study of cytomegalovirus exposure and HLA in healthy donors. Sequenced by immunoSEQ multiplex PCR; TCRdb stores in-frame clones only, minus some. Of 130,000 to 150,000 clones listed, about 73% are singletons. Sample: PBMCs. The receptor set was obtained from a man aged 35 to 55 in good health and CMV-seropositive. The CDR3 runs from the conserved cysteine through the conserved F or W. Each record gives: clone size, V gene, D gene, J gene, CDR3 DNA, CDR3 protein. The D gene is left open where the match is weak. Clone size, where shown, is once, few, many, or a class for clones that have expanded.

.,TRBV7-2,.,TRBJ1-3,TGTGCCAGCAGCTTAGGAGGCGTAGTGTACGGAAACACCATATATTTT,CASSLGGVVYGNTIYF
.,TRBV5-6,TRBD1,TRBJ2-2,TGTGCCAGCAGCTTGTGGCTAGAGACAGGGCTTAACACCGGGGAGCTGTTTTTT,CASSLWLETGLNTGELFF
.,TRBV5-1,TRBD1,TRBJ2-5,TGCGCCAGCAGCTTGGGGACAGGGCTTCCACAAGAGACCCAGTACTTC,CASSLGTGLPQETQYF
.,TRBV5-4,TRBD2,TRBJ2-5,TGTGCCAGCACTCCCTCTTCTAGCGGGAGTCTGGAGACCCAGTACTTC,CASTPSSSGSLETQYF
.,TRBV28,TRBD2,TRBJ2-1,TGTGCCAGCAGTTTTGGAGCAGGGAGGGCCACTAGTCGTCCCAATGAGCAGTTCTTC,CASSFGAGRATSRPNEQFF
.,TRBV9,.,TRBJ2-1,TGTGCCAGCAGCGTAGGCCGGTCCGGTGTCCCCCACTACAATGAGCAGTTCTTC,CASSVGRSGVPHYNEQFF
.,TRBV2,.,TRBJ1-1,TGTGCCAGCAGAAGATCAAGCGGGACAAACGAAGCTTTCTTT,CASRRSSGTNEAFF
.,TRBV29-1,.,TRBJ1-2,TGCAGCGTTCTACCATCTAACTATGGCTACACCTTC,CSVLPSNYGYTF
.,TRBV9,TRBD2,TRBJ2-7,TGTGCCAGCAGCGCCAGACAGACTAGCGGGAGCCTGGAGCAGTACTTC,CASSARQTSGSLEQYF
.,TRBV2,TRBD1,TRBJ1-5,TGTGCCAGCAGCGGGACAGGGGGCCGGGTCAATCAGCCCCAGCATTTT,CASSGTGGRVNQPQHF
few,TRBV9,.,TRBJ1-5,TGTGCCAGCAGCGTCCATAGCAATCAGCCCCAGCATTTT,CASSVHSNQPQHF
.,TRBV7-2,.,TRBJ2-7,TGTGCCAGCAGCAACCAATGGACTTCATACGAGCAGTACTTC,CASSNQWTSYEQYF
.,TRBV5-1,TRBD1,TRBJ2-7,TGCGCCAGCAGCTTCCAGGGACAGGGGATGGGATACGAGCAGTACTTC,CASSFQGQGMGYEQYF
once,TRBV5-1,TRBD1,TRBJ2-5,TGCGCCAGCAGCTCCGACCGGGACAGGGCGGAGACCCAGTACTTC,CASSSDRDRAETQYF
.,TRBV14,.,TRBJ1-2,TGTGCCAGCAGCCAAGATACCTTCAGATACTATGGCTACACCTTC,CASSQDTFRYYGYTF
.,TRBV4-1,.,TRBJ1-3,TGCGCCAGCAGCCAAGTAGGAGGTACTGGAAACACCATATATTTT,CASSQVGGTGNTIYF
.,TRBV5-6,.,TRBJ1-2,TGTGCCAGCAGCTTGTTTGAATCCTTACAACGTGGCTACACCTTC,CASSLFESLQRGYTF
.,TRBV30,.,TRBJ2-1,TGTGCCTGGAGTGTACAGAGACTAGTATTCAATGAGCAGTTCTTC,CAWSVQRLVFNEQFF
once,TRBV19,TRBD1,TRBJ1-5,TGTGCCAGTACCGCGACAGGGGGCAATCAGCCCCAGCATTTT,CASTATGGNQPQHF
.,TRBV7-2,.,TRBJ2-5,TGTGCCAGCAGCTTAGTTCTTGTTGGCCAGGGTCCCCACGCGACCCAGTACTTC,CASSLVLVGQGPHATQYF
few,TRBV6-4,.,TRBJ2-3,TGTGCCATCAGTGAGGAGGGGCGGACCCTTGGAGATACGCAGTATTTT,CAISEEGRTLGDTQYF
.,TRBV5-1,TRBD2,TRBJ2-1,TGCGCCAGCAGCCTGGGACTAGCGGTCTACAATGAGCAGTTCTTC,CASSLGLAVYNEQFF
.,TRBV6-1,TRBD2,TRBJ2-5,TGTGCCAGCTGCCTAGCGGGTGGAGGAGAGACCCAGTACTTC,CASCLAGGGETQYF
.,TRBV5-1,TRBD2,TRBJ2-6,TGCGCCAGCAGCTTTATCCCCAGCGGGAGGGACTCTGGGGCCAACGTCCTGACTTTC,CASSFIPSGRDSGANVLTF
.,TRBV2,TRBD1,TRBJ2-2,TGTGCCAGCTCAGACAGGGCTGTGACCGGGGAGCTGTTTTTT,CASSDRAVTGELFF
.,TRBV6-5,TRBD1,TRBJ2-7,TGTGCCAGCAGTTACTCGGGCAGGGGGCTAGGGCAGTACTTC,CASSYSGRGLGQYF